This TCR beta chain derives from a study of blood T cell repertoires in COVID-19. Study at large: Spain, Italy and the United States supplied samples that represented acute and convalescent COVID-19. PBMCs, B-cell-depleted T cells, or T cells were the source of the cDNA or gDNA that made up the material.

Trimming removed 3 bases at V and 2 bases at J, with 14 bases between. CDR1 and CDR2 from the germline V gene are SGHRS and YFSETQ. The CDR3 extends over 15 amino acids. Study processing details: Amplifying reference gene primers gave estimates of nucleated cell counts. Some clones are missing from TCRdb's copy, which holds only in-frame ones; the method was immunoSEQ multiplex PCR. The D gene and trimming were derived from the DNA, and the V and J assignments and clone size from that table. The sample includes about 68,000 clones, roughly 84% seen only once; the top ten take 3.5% to 5%. This sequence originates from a man aged 45-65 years with acute or convalescent COVID-19. The rearrangement uses TRBV5-1 and TRBJ1-2, with a tentative D call TRBD1 (6 bases). Input material: peripheral blood. CDR3 coding DNA: TGCGCCAGCAGCTACATTGGACAGTTGAACTATGGCTACACCTTC. Encoded protein: CASSYIGQLNYGYTF.